This T cell receptor (beta chain) derives from a study of blood T cell repertoires in COVID-19. The age range of participants was 18 to 89 years, with residence in under 30 US areas. V lost 4 bases, J lost 3 bases, and 4 bases stayed unmatched. From germline, CDR1 is MGHDK and CDR2 SYGVNS. The CDR3 is 14 residues long. Libraries were prepared by immunoSEQ multiplex PCR; TCRdb keeps only in-frame clonotypes and omits some of them. The sample contains approximately 400,000 clones, just over 90% of which appear only once. The chain has TRBV25-1 and TRBJ1-1; 8 positions match TRBD1. The source of this sequence is a woman in her 40s who had been exposed to COVID-19. The sequencing sample was made of PBMCs or T cells enriched from blood (not recorded which). The CDR3 DNA reads TGTGCCAGCAGTGGGGGACAGGCGGACACTGAAGCTTTCTTT. Protein product: CASSGGQADTEAFF.